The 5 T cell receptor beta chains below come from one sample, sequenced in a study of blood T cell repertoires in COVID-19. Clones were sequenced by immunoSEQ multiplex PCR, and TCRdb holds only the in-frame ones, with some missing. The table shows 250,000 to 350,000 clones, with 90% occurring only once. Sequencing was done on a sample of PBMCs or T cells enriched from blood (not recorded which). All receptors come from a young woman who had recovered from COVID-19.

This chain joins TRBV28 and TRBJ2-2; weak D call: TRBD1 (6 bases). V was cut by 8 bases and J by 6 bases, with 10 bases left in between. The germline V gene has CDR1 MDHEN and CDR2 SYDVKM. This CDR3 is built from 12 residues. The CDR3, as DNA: TGTGCCAGCGGCGACAGGTCCGGGGAGCTGTTTTTT. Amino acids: CASGDRSGELFF.

CDR3 sequence reads: CASTGQGGTDTQYF. CDR3 coding DNA: TGTGCCAGCACGGGACAGGGAGGCACAGATACGCAGTATTTT. The V and J genes are TRBV28 and TRBJ2-3, with TRBD1 matching over 9 bases. After removal of 7 bases from V and 1 base from J, the junction contained 3 bases not matched to a gene. The CDR3 runs to 14 residues. CDR1 is MDHEN, CDR2 SYDVKM, per germline.

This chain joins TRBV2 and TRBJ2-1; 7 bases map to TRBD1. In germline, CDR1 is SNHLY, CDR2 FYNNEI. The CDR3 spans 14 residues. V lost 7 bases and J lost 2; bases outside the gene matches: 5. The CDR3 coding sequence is TGTGCCAGCAAGGGGACAGTGACCTACAATGAGCAGTTCTTC. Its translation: CASKGTVTYNEQFF.

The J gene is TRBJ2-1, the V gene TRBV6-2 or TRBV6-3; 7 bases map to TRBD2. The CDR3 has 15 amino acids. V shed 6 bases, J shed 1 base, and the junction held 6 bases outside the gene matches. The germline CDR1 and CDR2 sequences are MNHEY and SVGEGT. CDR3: CASSRDSGSYNEQFF. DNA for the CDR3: TGTGCCAGCAGCCGAGATAGCGGGTCCTACAATGAGCAGTTCTTC.

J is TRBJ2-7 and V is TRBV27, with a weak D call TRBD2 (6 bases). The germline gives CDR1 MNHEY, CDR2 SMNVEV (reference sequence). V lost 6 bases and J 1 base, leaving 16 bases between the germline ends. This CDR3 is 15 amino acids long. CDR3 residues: CASSLVWRDSYEQYF. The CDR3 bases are TGTGCCAGCAGCCTTGTTTGGCGGGATTCCTACGAGCAGTACTTC.